This T cell receptor (beta chain) appears in the sequencing data of a study of blood T cell repertoires in COVID-19. On the study more broadly: COVID-19 samples collected from the United States, Italy and Spain covered acute and convalescent phases. T cells, B-cell-depleted T cells, or PBMCs supplied cDNA or gDNA.

Germline CDR1 is LNHDA and CDR2 is SQIVND (reference sequence). V was pared by 1 base and J by 3 bases, with 2 bases of the junction left unmatched. The CDR3 totals 14 residues. Using immunoSEQ multiplex PCR, the repertoire was profiled, and TCRdb retains in-frame clones only, with some absent. This sample has 65,000 to 80,000 clones; 70% to 90% occur once, and the top ten carry 2.5% to 3.5%. The specimen was peripheral blood. V and J are TRBV19 and TRBJ1-2; 7 nucleotides match TRBD1. The TCR was taken from a man aged 65 to 79 with active or convalescent COVID-19. The CDR3 nucleotides are TGTGCCAGTAGTATAGCCAGGGGGGACTATGGCTACACCTTC. Its protein product is CASSIARGDYGYTF.